This T cell receptor (beta chain) was found in a study of T cells after yellow fever vaccination. The study, taken as a whole, reports: Though weaker, the secondary response peaked faster, on day 5 versus 15. A small share of clonotypes appeared in both CD4 and CD8 compartments. Post-booster repertoires contained most primary-vaccination clones again (about 95% CD4, 85% to 90% CD8).

CDR3 length: 13 residues. Trimming took off 6 bases at V and 4 bases at J, with 12 bases between the two ends. The authors made TCR cDNA by 5'RACE template switching, adding a universal primer site and UMIs. TCRdb independently ran MiXCR on the 5' RACE reads; one entry per CDR3 protein. The data show around 60,000 distinct CDR3 sequences, with approximately 6.1% seen just once and roughly 28% held by the top ten. This chain connects TRBV12-3 or TRBV12-4 to TRBJ2-5; a weak D match, TRBD1 (6 bases). The sample consisted of PBMCs, either bulk or a sorted T-cell subset (CD4+, CD8+, memory, or dextramer-sorted; not recorded which), taken on the day of the yellow fever booster vaccination. The source of this sequence is a man between 18 and 29 years old who received the YFV17D yellow fever vaccine. The CDR3 DNA reads TGTGCCAGCAGCCCGAGGACAGCAGAGACCCAGTACTTC. This gives the protein CASSPRTAETQYF.